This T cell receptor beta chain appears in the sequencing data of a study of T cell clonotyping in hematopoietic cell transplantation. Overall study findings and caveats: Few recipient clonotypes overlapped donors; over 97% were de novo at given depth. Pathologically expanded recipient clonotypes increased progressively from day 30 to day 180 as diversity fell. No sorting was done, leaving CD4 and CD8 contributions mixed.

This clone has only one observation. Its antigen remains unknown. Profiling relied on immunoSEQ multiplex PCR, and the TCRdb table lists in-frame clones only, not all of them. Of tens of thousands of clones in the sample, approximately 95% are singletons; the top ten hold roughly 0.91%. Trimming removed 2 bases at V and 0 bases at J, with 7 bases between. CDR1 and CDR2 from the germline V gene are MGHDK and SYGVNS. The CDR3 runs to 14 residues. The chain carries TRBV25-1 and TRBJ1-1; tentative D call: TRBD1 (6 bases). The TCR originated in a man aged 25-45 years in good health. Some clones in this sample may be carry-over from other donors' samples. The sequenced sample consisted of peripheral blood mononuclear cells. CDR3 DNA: TGTGCCAGCAGTGAACCAGGGGTGAACACTGAAGCTTTCTTT. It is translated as CASSEPGVNTEAFF.